This T cell receptor beta chain was captured by sequencing in a study of T cells of healthy individuals. The CDR3 contains 12 residues. The V end lost 5 bases, the J end lost 9 bases, and 11 bases lay between the germline ends. Germline CDR1 SGHTA, CDR2 FQGTGA. MiXCR, applied by TCRdb to the 5' RACE reads, yields one record per CDR3 protein. The sample has tens of thousands of distinct CDR3 sequences; roughly 15% are singletons. The J gene is TRBJ2-1, the V gene TRBV7-3; a weak D match, TRBD1 (6 bases). The receptor comes from a human donor in good health. Here the CDR3 DNA reads TGTGCCAGCAGCGGGGCCAGGGGTGAGCAGTTCTTC. Encoded protein: CASSGARGEQFF.